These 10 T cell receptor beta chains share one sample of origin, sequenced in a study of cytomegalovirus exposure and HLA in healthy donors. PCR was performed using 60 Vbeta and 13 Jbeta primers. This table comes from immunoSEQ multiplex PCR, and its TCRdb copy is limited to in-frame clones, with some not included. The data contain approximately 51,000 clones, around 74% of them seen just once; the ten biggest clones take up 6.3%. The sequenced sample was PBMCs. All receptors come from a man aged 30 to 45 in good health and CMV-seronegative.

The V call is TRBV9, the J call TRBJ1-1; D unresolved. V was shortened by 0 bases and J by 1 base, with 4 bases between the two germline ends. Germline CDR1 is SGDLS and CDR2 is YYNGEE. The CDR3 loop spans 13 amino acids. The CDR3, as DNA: TGTGCCAGCAGCGTAGCATGGAACACTGAAGCTTTCTTT. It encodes CASSVAWNTEAFF.

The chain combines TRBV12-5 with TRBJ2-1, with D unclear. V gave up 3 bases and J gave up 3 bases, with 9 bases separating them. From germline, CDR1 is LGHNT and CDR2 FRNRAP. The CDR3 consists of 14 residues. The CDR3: CASGFRDYYNEQFF. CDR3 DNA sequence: TGTGCTAGTGGTTTTCGAGATTACTACAATGAGCAGTTCTTC.

The CDR3 nucleotides are TGTGCCAGCAGTTCCACAGGGGTTAACGCGAACACCGGGGAGCTGTTTTTT. Protein sequence: CASSSTGVNANTGELFF. The chain is built from TRBV28 and TRBJ2-2; TRBD1 matches at 7 bases. The germline gives CDR1 MDHEN, CDR2 SYDVKM. The V gene end was trimmed by 4 bases and the J gene end by 0 bases; junction bases not matched to a gene: 8. CDR3 length: 17 amino acids.

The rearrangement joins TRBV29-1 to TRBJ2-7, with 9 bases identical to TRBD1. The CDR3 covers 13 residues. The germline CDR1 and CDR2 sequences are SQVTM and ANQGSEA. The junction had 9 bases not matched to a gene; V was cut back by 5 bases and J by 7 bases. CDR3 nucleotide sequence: TGCAGCGTTCCGGGACAGGGTGTAAGTGAGCAGTACTTC. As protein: CSVPGQGVSEQYF.

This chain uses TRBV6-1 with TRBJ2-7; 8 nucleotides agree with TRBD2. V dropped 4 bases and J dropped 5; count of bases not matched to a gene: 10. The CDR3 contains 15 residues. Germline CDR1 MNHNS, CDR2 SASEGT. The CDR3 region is CASSALAGHNNEQYF. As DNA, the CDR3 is TGTGCCAGCAGTGCCTTAGCGGGACATAATAACGAGCAGTACTTC.

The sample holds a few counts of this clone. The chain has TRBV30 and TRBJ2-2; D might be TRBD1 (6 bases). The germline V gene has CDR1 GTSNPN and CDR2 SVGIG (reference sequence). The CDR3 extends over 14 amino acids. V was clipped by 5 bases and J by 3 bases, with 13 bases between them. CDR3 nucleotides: TGTGCCTGGGAACAGGGTTTGGACACCGGGGAGCTGTTTTTT. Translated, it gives CAWEQGLDTGELFF.

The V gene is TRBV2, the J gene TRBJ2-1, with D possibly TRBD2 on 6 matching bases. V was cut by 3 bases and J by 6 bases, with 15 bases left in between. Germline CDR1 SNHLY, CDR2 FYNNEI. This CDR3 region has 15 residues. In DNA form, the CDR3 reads TGTGCCAGCAGTGAGAATAGCGGAGCCGGCAATGAGCAGTTCTTC. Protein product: CASSENSGAGNEQFF.

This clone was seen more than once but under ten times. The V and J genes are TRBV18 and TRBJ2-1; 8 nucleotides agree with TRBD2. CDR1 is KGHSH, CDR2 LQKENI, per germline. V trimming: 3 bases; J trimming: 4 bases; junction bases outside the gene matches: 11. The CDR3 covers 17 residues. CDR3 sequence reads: CASSPSKGGGLYNEQFF. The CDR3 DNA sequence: TGTGCCAGCTCACCCTCCAAGGGCGGGGGGCTATACAATGAGCAGTTCTTC.

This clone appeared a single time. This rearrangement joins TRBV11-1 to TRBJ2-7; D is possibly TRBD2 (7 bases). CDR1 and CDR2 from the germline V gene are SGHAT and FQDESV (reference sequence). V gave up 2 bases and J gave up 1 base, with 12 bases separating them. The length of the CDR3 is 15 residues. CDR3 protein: CASSLNRGASYEQYF. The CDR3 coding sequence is TGTGCCAGCAGCTTAAATCGGGGGGCATCCTACGAGCAGTACTTC.

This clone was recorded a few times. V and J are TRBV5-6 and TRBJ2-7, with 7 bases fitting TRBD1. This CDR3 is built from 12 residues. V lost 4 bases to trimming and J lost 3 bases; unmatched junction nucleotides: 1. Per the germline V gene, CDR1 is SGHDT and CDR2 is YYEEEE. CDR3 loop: CASSGTVYEQYF. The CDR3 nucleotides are TGTGCCAGCAGCGGGACAGTCTACGAGCAGTACTTC.